A selection of T cell receptor beta chains follows, all from one sample in a study of regulatory T cells in long-lasting Graves disease. TCRdb fed the multiplex PCR reads into MiXCR, producing one record per CDR3 protein. Of a few hundred thousand distinct CDR3 sequences listed, 20% to 25% are singletons. The source was peripheral blood mononuclear cells (PBMCs), collected at new diagnosis, from a patient treated with antithyroid drugs. Receptors originate from a female donor with Graves disease. Both conserved end residues are trimmed from each CDR3. A D gene is named only where the DNA matches it firmly.

D gene	V gene	J gene	CDR3 protein
TRBD1	TRBV19	TRBJ1-2	ASRDRDRAYGYT
NA	TRBV30	TRBJ1-6	AWSVWGRGSPLH
TRBD2	TRBV2	TRBJ2-5	ASSEALLLGGGRGEETQY
NA	TRBV6-1	TRBJ2-7	ASSRESTYEQY
NA	TRBV27	TRBJ2-1	ASSFSSYNEQF
NA	TRBV4-1	TRBJ1-2	ASSQAPGAGGYT
TRBD2	TRBV9	TRBJ2-2	ASSAGTRTTGELF
TRBD1	TRBV20-1	TRBJ1-2	SGMRTGVERGYGYT
NA	TRBV4-1	TRBJ2-7	ASSPRGPWENEQY
NA	TRBV13	TRBJ2-1	ASSFWGSNYNEQF
TRBD1	TRBV2	TRBJ1-1	ASSDTGGGETEAF
NA	TRBV11-1	TRBJ2-3	ASSPPGKKDTQY
TRBD2	TRBV5-1	TRBJ2-4	ASSPTSGKAKNIQY
TRBD2	TRBV7-2	TRBJ2-7	ASRRRGLAGPSYEQY
NA	TRBV5-6	TRBJ1-5	ASSLGGLRGNQPQH
NA	TRBV27	TRBJ2-7	ASSLRRRDAEQY
TRBD1	TRBV7-3	TRBJ2-7	ASSQTGTGGYEQY
NA	TRBV27	TRBJ1-1	ASSLSPTGITEAF
TRBD2	TRBV20-1	TRBJ2-3	SARTSGSADTQY
NA	TRBV20-1	TRBJ2-7	SASSPLGRREQY
TRBD1	TRBV4-1	TRBJ1-5	ASSHAVQQGDQPQH
TRBD1	TRBV5-5	TRBJ2-1	ASSLAHLDRSAYNEQF
NA	TRBV11-2	TRBJ2-2	ASSLFRDTGELF
NA	TRBV3-1	TRBJ1-5	ASSQARQTNQPQH
NA	TRBV6-2/TRBV6-3	TRBJ2-1	ASSYSRSNEQF
NA	TRBV5-4	TRBJ1-3	ASSLYFESSGNTIY
TRBD2	TRBV5-1	TRBJ2-6	ASSLVLRDGGSGANVLT
NA	TRBV5-1	TRBJ1-5	ASSLDRREQPQH
NA	TRBV6-1	TRBJ2-2	ASRWWGENTGELF
TRBD2	TRBV20-1	TRBJ2-1	SGIGVAGGNEQF
NA	TRBV20-1	TRBJ2-2	SARDPRGQDGELF
TRBD1	TRBV7-2	TRBJ1-1	ASSRAGQPNEAF
NA	TRBV3-1	TRBJ2-5	ASSPRTAIREWETQY
NA	TRBV6-1	TRBJ2-3	ASSDTTRWLTDTQY
TRBD1	TRBV3-1	TRBJ2-1	ASSQGGQTGNEQF
NA	TRBV12-3/TRBV12-4	TRBJ2-7	ASSSRTTKPYEQY
NA	TRBV7-9	TRBJ2-7	ASSSRGRGDEQY
NA	TRBV13	NA	ASSSTFRQSSYNEQY
NA	TRBV28	TRBJ1-2	ASSLSRVTDSNGYT
TRBD2	TRBV6-1	TRBJ2-5	ASRSSTSAETEEQY
TRBD1	TRBV7-9	TRBJ1-4	ASSLETGGEKLF
NA	TRBV6-2/TRBV6-3	TRBJ1-1	ASSYLKLEAF
TRBD1	TRBV7-9	TRBJ1-6	ASSLPGQGDSPLH
NA	TRBV18	TRBJ1-2	ASSPRQTEFYGYT
NA	TRBV20-1	TRBJ2-1	SARDLARGVYNEQF